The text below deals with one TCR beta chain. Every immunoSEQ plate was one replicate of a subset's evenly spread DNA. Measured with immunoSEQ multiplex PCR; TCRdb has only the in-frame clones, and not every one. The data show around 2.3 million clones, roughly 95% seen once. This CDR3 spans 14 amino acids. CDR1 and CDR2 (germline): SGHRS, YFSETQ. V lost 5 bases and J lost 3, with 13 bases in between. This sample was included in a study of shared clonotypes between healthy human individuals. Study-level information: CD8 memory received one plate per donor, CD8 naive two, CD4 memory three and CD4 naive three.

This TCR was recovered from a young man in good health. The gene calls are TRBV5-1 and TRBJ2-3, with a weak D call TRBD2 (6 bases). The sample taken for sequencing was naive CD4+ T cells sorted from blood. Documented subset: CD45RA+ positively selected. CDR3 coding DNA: TGCGCCAGCAGTATAGTCGGGAGAACAGATACGCAGTATTTT. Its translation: CASSIVGRTDTQYF.